This is a list of T cell receptor beta chains from one sample in a study of CD8+ T cells in alopecia areata. The method was immunoSEQ multiplex PCR; TCRdb's version includes in-frame clones alone and lacks a portion of them. The sample consists of about 200,000 clones, approximately 38% of them appearing once. This sample comprised CD4+ T cells sorted from blood, obtained at approximately week 30, from a patient treated with tofacitinib. All receptors derive from a human donor with alopecia areata. Both conserved end residues are part of each CDR3. Fields, in order: J gene, D gene, clone size, V gene, CDR3 DNA, CDR3 protein. The D gene is left open where the match is weak. Part of the rows lack a size; the others show once, few, many or a class for expanded clones.

J gene: TRBJ2-5; D gene: NA; clone size: NA; V gene: TRBV9; CDR3 DNA: TGTGCCAGCAGCGCCGCCGCGGGGCACCAAGAGACCCAGTACTTC; CDR3 protein: CASSAAAGHQETQYF
J gene: TRBJ2-7; D gene: TRBD1; clone size: NA; V gene: TRBV19; CDR3 DNA: TGTGCCAGTAGCACCGGGACAGGGGGCTCCTACGAGCAGTACTTC; CDR3 protein: CASSTGTGGSYEQYF
J gene: TRBJ2-3; D gene: TRBD1; clone size: NA; V gene: TRBV6-1; CDR3 DNA: TGTGCCAGCAGGGGGACAGGGCGAGGCACAGATACGCAGTATTTT; CDR3 protein: CASRGTGRGTDTQYF
J gene: TRBJ2-2; D gene: NA; clone size: few; V gene: TRBV7-3; CDR3 DNA: TGTGCCAGCAGCTTAATGTCCCCATTCGCGAACACCGGGGAGCTGTTTTTT; CDR3 protein: CASSLMSPFANTGELFF
J gene: TRBJ1-4; D gene: NA; clone size: NA; V gene: TRBV5-1; CDR3 DNA: TGCGCCACCAAGAGGGGGATAACCGACGAAAAACTGTTTTTT; CDR3 protein: CATKRGITDEKLFF
J gene: TRBJ2-7; D gene: TRBD1; clone size: few; V gene: TRBV7-9; CDR3 DNA: TGTGCCAGCAGCCCGGGACAGCAGAATTACGAGCAGTACTTC; CDR3 protein: CASSPGQQNYEQYF
J gene: TRBJ1-2; D gene: TRBD1; clone size: NA; V gene: TRBV30; CDR3 DNA: TGTGCCTGGAGGGGGACAGGGAACTATGGCTACACCTTC; CDR3 protein: CAWRGTGNYGYTF
J gene: TRBJ1-1; D gene: NA; clone size: NA; V gene: TRBV2; CDR3 DNA: TGTGCCAGCAGTGAGGGAGACCGGACGGCTGAAGCTTTCTTT; CDR3 protein: CASSEGDRTAEAFF
J gene: TRBJ1-5; D gene: TRBD1; clone size: NA; V gene: TRBV30; CDR3 DNA: TGTGCCTGGAGTCGACAGGGGAATCAGCCCCAGCATTTT; CDR3 protein: CAWSRQGNQPQHF
J gene: TRBJ1-5; D gene: NA; clone size: NA; V gene: TRBV6-5; CDR3 DNA: TGTGCCAGCAGTTACGGGCAGGGCGGCAATCAGCCCCAGCATTTT; CDR3 protein: CASSYGQGGNQPQHF
J gene: TRBJ1-5; D gene: NA; clone size: NA; V gene: TRBV13; CDR3 DNA: TGTGCCAGCACTAAGGGACCTTATAGCAATCAGCCCCAGCATTTT; CDR3 protein: CASTKGPYSNQPQHF
J gene: TRBJ2-7; D gene: NA; clone size: few; V gene: TRBV28; CDR3 DNA: TGTGCCAGCAGTTTATCTCAGGCAGGATCCTACGAGCAGTACTTC; CDR3 protein: CASSLSQAGSYEQYF